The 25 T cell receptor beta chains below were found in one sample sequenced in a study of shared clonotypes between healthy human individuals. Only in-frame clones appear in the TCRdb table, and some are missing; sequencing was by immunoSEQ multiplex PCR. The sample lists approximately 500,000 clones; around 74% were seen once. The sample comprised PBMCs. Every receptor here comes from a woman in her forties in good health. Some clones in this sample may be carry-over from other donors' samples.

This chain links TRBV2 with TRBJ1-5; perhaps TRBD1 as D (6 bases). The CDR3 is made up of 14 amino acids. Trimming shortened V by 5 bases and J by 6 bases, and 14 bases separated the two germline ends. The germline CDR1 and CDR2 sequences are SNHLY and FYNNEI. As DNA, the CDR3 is TGTGCCAGCAGTCCTACCCAGGGGATTCAGCCCCAGCATTTT. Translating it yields CASSPTQGIQPQHF.

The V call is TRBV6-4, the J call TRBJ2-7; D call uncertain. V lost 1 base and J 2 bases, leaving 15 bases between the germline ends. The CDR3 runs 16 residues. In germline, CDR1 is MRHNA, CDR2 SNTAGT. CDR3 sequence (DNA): TGTGCCAGCAGTGACTACCAACCAAGGCGGACCTACGAGCAGTACTTC. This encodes CASSDYQPRRTYEQYF.

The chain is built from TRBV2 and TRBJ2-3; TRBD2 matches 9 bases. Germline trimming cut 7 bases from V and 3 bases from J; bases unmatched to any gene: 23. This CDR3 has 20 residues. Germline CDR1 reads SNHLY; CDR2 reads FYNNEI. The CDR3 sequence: CASTERVAGELARSTDTQYF. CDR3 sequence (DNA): TGTGCCAGCACCGAACGGGTAGCGGGAGAGCTTGCGAGATCTACAGATACGCAGTATTTT.

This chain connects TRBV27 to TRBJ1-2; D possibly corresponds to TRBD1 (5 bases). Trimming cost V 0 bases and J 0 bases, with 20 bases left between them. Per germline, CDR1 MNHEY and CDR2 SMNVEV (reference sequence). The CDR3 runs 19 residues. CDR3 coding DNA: TGTGCCAGCAGTTTATCGGGCAGGCGGGGCCGACGACCTAACTATGGCTACACCTTC. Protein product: CASSLSGRRGRRPNYGYTF.

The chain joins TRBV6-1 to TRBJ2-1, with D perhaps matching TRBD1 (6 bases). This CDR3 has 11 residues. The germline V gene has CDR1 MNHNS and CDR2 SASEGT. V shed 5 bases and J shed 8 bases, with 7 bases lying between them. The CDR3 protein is CASSTGYEQFF. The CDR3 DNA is TGTGCCAGCAGTACAGGGTATGAGCAGTTCTTC.

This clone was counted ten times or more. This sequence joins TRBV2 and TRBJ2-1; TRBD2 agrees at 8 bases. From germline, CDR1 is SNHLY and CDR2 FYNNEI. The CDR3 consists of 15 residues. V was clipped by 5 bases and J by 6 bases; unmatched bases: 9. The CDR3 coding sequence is TGTGCCAGCAGTTACAGGCGGGAGGTTCCCAATGAGCAGTTCTTC. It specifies CASSYRREVPNEQFF.

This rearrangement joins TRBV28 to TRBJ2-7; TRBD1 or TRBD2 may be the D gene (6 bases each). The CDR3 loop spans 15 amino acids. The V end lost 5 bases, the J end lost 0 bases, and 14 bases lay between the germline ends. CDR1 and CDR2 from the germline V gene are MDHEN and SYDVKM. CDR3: CASSRRGGSSYEQYF. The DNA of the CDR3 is TGTGCCAGCAGTCGGCGAGGGGGGAGCTCCTACGAGCAGTACTTC.

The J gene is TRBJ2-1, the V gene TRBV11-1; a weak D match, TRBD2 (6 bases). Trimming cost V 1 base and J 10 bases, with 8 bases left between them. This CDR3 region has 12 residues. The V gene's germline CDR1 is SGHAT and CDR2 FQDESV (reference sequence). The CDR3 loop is CASSLGSGEQFF. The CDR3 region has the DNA TGTGCCAGCAGCTTAGGGAGCGGGGAGCAGTTCTTC.

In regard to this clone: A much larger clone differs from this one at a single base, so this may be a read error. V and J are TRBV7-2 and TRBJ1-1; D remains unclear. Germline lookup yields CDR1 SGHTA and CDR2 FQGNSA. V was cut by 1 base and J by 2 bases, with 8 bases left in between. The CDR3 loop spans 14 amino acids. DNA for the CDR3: TGTGCCAGCAGCTTAGGGGCAGTAAACACTGAAGCTTTCTTT. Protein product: CASSLGAVNTEAFF.

CDR3 nucleotides: TGTGCCAGCACGGATCCGGGAGTGTACAATGAGCAGTTCTTC. It is translated as CASTDPGVYNEQFF. This sequence joins TRBV28 and TRBJ2-1; D perhaps matches TRBD2 (6 bases). Germline V gene sequence: CDR1 MDHEN, CDR2 SYDVKM. The CDR3 consists of 14 residues. Deletions cut 7 bases from V and 4 bases from J, with 14 bases between.

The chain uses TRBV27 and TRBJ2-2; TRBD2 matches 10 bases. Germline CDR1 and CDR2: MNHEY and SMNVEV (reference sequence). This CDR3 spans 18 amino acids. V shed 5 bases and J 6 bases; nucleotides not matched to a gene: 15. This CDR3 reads CASSPWVRASGRSGELFF. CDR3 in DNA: TGTGCCAGCAGTCCTTGGGTCAGGGCTAGCGGGAGATCCGGGGAGCTGTTTTTT.

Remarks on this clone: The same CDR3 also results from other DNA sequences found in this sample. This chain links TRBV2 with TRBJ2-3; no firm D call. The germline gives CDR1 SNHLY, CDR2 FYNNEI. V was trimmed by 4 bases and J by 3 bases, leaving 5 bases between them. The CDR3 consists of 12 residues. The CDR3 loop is CASSVGTDTQYF. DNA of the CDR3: TGTGCCAGCAGTGTTGGAACAGATACGCAGTATTTT.

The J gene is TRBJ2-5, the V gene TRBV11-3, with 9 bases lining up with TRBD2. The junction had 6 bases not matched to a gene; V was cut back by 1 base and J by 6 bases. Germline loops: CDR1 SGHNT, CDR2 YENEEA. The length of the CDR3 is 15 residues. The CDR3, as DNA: TGTGCCAGCAGCTTAGTGGCCGGGACTAGCCAGACCCAGTACTTC. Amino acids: CASSLVAGTSQTQYF.

CDR3 nucleotides: TGTGCCAGCGTCAGGTCCTTAGTCAACTACGAGCAGTACTTC. Translation gives CASVRSLVNYEQYF. The rearrangement links TRBV28 to TRBJ2-7; D remains ambiguous. The CDR3 loop spans 14 amino acids. Germline CDR1 and CDR2: MDHEN and SYDVKM. Deletions cut 8 bases from V and 3 bases from J, with 17 bases between.

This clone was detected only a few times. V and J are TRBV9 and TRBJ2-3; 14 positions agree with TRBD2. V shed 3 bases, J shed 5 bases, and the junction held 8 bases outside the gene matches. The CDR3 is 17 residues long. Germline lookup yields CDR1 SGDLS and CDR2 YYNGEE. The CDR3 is CASSEWGLAGEGDTQYF. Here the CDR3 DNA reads TGTGCCAGCAGCGAGTGGGGACTAGCGGGAGAGGGAGATACGCAGTATTTT.

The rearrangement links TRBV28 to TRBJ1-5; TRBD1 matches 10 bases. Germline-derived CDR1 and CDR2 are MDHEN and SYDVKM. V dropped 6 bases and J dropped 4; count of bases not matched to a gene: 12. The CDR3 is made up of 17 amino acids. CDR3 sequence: CASSDGRQGAGNQPQHF. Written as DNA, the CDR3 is TGTGCCAGCAGCGACGGAAGACAGGGGGCTGGGAATCAGCCCCAGCATTTT.

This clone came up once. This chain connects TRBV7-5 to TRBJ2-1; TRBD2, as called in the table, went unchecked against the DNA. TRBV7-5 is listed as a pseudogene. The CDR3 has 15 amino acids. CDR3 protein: CVRSSLAGGLNEQFF. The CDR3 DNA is TGTGTCAGAAGCTCGCTAGCGGGAGGTCTCAATGAGCAGTTCTTC.

CDR3 sequence: CASRGGYSNQPQHF. DNA for the CDR3: TGCGCCAGCAGGGGGGGTTATAGCAATCAGCCCCAGCATTTT. The rearrangement joins TRBV10-2 to TRBJ1-5; D might be TRBD1 (5 bases). The CDR3 consists of 14 residues. The V and J ends lost 6 bases and 0 bases respectively, with 9 bases between them. Germline V CDR1 and CDR2: WSHSY, SAAADI.

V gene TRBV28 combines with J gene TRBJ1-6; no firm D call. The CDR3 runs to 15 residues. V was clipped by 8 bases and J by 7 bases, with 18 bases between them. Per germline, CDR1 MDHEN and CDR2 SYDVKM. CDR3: CASRSPPPQNSPLHF. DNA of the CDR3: TGTGCCAGCCGAAGCCCTCCCCCGCAGAATTCACCCCTCCACTTT. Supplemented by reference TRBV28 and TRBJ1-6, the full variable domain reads DVKVTQSSRYLVKRTGEKVFLECVQDMDHENMFWYRQDPGLGLRLIYFSYDVKMKEKGDIPEGYSVSREKKERFSLILESASTNQTSMYLCASRSPPPQNSPLHFGNGTRLTVT.

As DNA, the CDR3 is TGTGCCAGCAGCCCACGACAGGGCTCTCGGGAGCAGTACTTC. This sequence encodes CASSPRQGSREQYF. The chain carries TRBV5-5 and TRBJ2-7; 7 bases line up with TRBD1. Germline V gives CDR1 SGHKS, CDR2 YYEKEE (reference sequence). The CDR3 totals 14 residues. V lost 4 bases and J lost 7; bases outside the gene matches: 11.

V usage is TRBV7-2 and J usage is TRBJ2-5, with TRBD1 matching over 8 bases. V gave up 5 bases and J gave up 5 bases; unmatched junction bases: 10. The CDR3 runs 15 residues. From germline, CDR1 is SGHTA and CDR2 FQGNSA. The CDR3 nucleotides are TGTGCCAGCAGCCTAACTCAGGGGGCCGCGGAGACCCAGTACTTC. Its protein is CASSLTQGAAETQYF.

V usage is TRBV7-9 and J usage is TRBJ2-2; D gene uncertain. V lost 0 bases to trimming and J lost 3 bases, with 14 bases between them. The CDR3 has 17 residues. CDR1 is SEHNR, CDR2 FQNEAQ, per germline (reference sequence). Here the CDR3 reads CASSLASRSVYTGELFF. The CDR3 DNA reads TGTGCCAGCAGCTTAGCATCACGTTCAGTATACACCGGGGAGCTGTTTTTT.

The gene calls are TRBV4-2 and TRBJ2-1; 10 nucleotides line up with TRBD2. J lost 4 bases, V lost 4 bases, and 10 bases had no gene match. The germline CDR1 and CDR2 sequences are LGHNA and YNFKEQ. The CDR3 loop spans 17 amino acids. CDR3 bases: TGTGCCAGCAGCCTCGGACTAGCGGACGACCCGTACAATGAGCAGTTCTTC. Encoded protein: CASSLGLADDPYNEQFF.

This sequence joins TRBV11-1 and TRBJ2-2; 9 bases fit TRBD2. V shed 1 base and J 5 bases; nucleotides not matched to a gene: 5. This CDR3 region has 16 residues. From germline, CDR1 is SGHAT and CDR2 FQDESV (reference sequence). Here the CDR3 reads CASSLGTSGGTGELFF. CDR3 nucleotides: TGTGCCAGCAGCTTAGGGACCAGCGGGGGGACCGGGGAGCTGTTTTTT.

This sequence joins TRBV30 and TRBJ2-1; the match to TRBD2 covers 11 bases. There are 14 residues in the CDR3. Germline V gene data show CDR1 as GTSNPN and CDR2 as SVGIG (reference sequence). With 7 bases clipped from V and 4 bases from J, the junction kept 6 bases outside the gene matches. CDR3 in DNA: TGTGCCTCAACCGGGACTAGCGGTTACAATGAGCAGTTCTTC. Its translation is CASTGTSGYNEQFF.